This T cell receptor (beta chain) was sequenced for a study of blood T cell repertoires in COVID-19. Study-level information: Samples taken during acute and convalescent COVID-19 were collected in the United States, Italy and Spain.

Clones were sequenced by immunoSEQ multiplex PCR, and TCRdb holds only the in-frame ones, with some missing. The sample includes about 200,000 clones, about 84% of them seen just once. Recruits, aged roughly 18 to 95 years, lived in 24 US areas. Grouping used clinical history reported by participants in a survey and questionnaire. This CDR3 has 13 residues. Trimming took 0 bases from V and 9 from J, leaving 12 bases between them. Germline V gene data show CDR1 as SQVTM and CDR2 as ANQGSEA. V gene TRBV29-1 combines with J gene TRBJ2-4, with D possibly TRBD1 on 6 matching bases. This receptor was obtained from a woman aged 40 to 49 with acute COVID-19. Sample: PBMCs or T cells enriched from blood (not recorded which). The CDR3 loop is CSVEEIQGSIQYF. Here the CDR3 DNA reads TGCAGCGTTGAAGAAATCCAGGGGAGCATTCAGTACTTC.